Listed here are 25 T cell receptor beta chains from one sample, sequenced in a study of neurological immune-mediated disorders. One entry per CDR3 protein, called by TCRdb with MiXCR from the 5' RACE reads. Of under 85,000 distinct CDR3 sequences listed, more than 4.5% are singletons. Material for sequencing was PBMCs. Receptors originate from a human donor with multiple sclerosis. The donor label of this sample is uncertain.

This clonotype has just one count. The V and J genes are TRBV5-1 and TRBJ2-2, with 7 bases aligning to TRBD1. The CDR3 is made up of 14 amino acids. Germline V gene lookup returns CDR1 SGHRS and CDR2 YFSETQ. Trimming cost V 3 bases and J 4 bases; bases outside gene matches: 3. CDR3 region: CASSYRGLTGELFF. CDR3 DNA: TGCGCCAGCAGCTACAGGGGTCTCACCGGGGAGCTGTTTTTT. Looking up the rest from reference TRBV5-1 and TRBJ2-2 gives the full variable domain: KAGVTQTPRYLIKTRGQQVTLSCSPISGHRSVSWYQQTPGQGLQFLFEYFSETQRNKGNFPGRFSGRQFSNSRSEMNVSTLELGDSALYLCASSYRGLTGELFFGEGSRLTVL.

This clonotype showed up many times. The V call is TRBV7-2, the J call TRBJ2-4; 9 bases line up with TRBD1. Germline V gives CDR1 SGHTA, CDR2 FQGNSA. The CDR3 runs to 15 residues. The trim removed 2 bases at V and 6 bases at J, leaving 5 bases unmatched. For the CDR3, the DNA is TGTGCCAGCAGCTTACAACAGGGGGCGGGAAACATTCAGTACTTC. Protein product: CASSLQQGAGNIQYF.

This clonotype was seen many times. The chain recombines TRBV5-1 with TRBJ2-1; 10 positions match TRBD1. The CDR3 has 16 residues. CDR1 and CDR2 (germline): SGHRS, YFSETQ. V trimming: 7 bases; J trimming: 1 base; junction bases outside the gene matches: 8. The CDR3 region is CASFLSGQGSYNEQFF. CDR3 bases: TGCGCCAGCTTCCTCTCGGGACAGGGGTCCTACAATGAGCAGTTCTTC.

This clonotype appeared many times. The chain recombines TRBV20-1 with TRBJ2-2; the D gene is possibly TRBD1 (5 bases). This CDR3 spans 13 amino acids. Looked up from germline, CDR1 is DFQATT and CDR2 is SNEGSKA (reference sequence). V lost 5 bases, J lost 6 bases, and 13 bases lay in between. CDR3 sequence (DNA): TGCAGTGCTTTTACTGGGGCGTCCGGGGAGCTGTTTTTT. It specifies CSAFTGASGELFF.

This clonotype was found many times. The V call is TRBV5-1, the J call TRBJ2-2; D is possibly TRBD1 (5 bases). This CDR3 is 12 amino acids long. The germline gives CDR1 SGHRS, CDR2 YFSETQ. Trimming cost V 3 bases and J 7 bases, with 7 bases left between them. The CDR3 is CASSSQGGELFF. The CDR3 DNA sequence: TGCGCCAGCAGCTCCCAGGGCGGGGAGCTGTTTTTT.

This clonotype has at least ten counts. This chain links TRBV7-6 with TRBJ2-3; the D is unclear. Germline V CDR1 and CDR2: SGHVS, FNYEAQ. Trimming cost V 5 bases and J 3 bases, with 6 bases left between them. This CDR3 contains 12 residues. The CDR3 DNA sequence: TGTGCCAGCAGCGACGGAACAGATACGCAGTATTTT. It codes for CASSDGTDTQYF.

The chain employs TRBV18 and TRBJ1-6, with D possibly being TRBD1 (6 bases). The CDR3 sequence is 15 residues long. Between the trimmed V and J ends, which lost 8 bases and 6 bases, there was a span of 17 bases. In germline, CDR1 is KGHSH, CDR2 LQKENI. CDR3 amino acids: CASASDSPSNSPLHF. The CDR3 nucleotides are TGTGCCAGCGCGTCGGACAGTCCTTCTAATTCACCCCTCCACTTT.

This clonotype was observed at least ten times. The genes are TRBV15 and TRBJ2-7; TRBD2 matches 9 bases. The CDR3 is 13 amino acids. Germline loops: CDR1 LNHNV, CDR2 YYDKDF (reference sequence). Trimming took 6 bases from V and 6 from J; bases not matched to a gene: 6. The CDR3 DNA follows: TGTGCCACCAGGAAAGCGGGGGGCCCCGAGCAGTACTTC. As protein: CATRKAGGPEQYF. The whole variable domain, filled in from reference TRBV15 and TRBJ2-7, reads DAMVIQNPRYQVTQFGKPVTLSCSQTLNHNVMYWYQQKSSQAPKLLFHYYDKDFNNEADTPDNFQSRRPNTSFCFLDIRSPGLGDTAMYLCATRKAGGPEQYFGPGTRLTVT.

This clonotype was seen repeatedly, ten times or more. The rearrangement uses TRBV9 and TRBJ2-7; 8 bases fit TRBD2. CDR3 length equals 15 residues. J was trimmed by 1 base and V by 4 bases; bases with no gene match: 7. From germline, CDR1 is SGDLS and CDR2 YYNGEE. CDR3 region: CASSLGSGSSYEQYF. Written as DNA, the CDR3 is TGTGCCAGCAGCCTGGGGAGCGGGAGTTCCTACGAGCAGTACTTC.

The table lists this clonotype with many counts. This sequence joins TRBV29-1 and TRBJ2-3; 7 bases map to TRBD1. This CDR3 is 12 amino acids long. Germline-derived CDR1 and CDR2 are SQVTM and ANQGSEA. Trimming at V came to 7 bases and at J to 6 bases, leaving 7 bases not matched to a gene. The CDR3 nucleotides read TGCAGCGCCCCGACAGGGCCCGATACGCAGTATTTT. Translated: CSAPTGPDTQYF.

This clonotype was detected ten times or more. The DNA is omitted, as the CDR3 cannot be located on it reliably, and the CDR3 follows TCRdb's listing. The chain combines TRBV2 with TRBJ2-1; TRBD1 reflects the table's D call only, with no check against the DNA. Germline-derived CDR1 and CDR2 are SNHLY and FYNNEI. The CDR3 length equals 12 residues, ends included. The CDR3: CASRWGGGAKFF.

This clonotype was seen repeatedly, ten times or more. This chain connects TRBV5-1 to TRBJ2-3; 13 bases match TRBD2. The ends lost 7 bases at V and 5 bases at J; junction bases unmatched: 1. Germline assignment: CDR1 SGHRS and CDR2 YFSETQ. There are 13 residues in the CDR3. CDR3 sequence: CASWTSGGDTQYF. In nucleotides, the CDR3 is TGCGCCAGCTGGACTAGCGGGGGAGATACGCAGTATTTT.

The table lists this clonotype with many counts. The CDR3, as DNA: TGTGCCAGCAGCCACCGGCGGGGGGGCGGCAATGAGCAGTTCTTC. This encodes CASSHRRGGGNEQFF. The chain has TRBV6-5 and TRBJ2-1; 9 bases are a match to TRBD2. Germline trimming cut 6 bases from V and 6 bases from J; bases unmatched to any gene: 9. The CDR3 runs 15 residues. Germline V CDR1 and CDR2: MNHEY, SVGAGI.

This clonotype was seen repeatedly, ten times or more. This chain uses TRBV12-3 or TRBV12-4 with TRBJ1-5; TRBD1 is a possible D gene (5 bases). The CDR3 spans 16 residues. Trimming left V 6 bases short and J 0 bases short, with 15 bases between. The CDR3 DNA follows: TGTGCCAGCAGCCCGGGACCAAGTTATAGCAATCAGCCCCAGCATTTT. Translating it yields CASSPGPSYSNQPQHF.

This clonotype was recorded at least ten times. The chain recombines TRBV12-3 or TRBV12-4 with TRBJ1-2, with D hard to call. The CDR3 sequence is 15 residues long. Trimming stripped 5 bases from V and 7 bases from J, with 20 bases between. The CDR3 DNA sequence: TGTGCCAGCAGTCCTCTTGCCAGTAAGGTCTCTGGCTACACCTTC. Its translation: CASSPLASKVSGYTF.

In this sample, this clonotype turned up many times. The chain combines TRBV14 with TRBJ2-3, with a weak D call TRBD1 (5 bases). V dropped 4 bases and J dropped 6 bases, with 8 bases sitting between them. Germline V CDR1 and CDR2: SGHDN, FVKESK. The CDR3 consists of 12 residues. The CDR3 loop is CASSRPGDTQYF. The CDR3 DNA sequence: TGTGCCAGCAGCCGCCCAGGGGATACGCAGTATTTT.

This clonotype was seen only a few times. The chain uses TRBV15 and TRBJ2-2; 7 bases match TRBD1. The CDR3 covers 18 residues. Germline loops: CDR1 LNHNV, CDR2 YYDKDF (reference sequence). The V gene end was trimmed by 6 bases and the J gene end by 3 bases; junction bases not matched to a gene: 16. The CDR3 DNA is TGTGCCACCAGTGCCGGGACAGCCGCGATAGAACACACCGGGGAGCTGTTTTTT. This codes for CATSAGTAAIEHTGELFF. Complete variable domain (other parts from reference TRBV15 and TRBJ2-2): DAMVIQNPRYQVTQFGKPVTLSCSQTLNHNVMYWYQQKSSQAPKLLFHYYDKDFNNEADTPDNFQSRRPNTSFCFLDIRSPGLGDTAMYLCATSAGTAAIEHTGELFFGEGSRLTVL.

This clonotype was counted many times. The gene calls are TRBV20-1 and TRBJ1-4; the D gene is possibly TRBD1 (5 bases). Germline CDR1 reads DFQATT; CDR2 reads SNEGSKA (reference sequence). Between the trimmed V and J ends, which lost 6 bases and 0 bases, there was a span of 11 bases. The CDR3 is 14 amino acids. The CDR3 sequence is CSAEQDPTNEKLFF. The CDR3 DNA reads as TGCAGTGCCGAACAGGACCCAACTAATGAAAAACTGTTTTTT.

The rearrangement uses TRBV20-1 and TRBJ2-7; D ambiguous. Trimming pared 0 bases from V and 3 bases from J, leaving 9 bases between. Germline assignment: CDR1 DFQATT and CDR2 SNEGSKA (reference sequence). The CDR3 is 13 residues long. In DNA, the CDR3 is TGCAGTGCTAGAGAGGGTCACCGCTACGAGCAGTACTTC. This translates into CSAREGHRYEQYF.

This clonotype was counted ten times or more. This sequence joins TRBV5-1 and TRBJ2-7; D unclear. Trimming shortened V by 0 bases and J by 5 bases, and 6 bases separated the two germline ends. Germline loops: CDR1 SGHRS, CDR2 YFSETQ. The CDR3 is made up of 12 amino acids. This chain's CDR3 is CASSLGQNEQYF. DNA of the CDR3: TGCGCCAGCAGCTTGGGGCAGAACGAGCAGTACTTC.

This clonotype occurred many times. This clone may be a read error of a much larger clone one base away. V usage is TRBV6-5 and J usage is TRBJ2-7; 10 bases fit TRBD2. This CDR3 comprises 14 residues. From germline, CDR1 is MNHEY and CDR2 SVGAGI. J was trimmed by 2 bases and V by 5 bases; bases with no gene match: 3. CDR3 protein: CASSASGGPYEQYF. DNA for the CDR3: TGTGCCAGCAGTGCTAGCGGGGGACCCTACGAGCAGTACTTC.

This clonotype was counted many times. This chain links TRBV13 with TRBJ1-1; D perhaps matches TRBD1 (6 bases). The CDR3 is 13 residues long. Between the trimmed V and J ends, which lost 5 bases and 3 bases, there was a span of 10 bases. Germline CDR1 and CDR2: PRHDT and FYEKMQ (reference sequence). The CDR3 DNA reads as TGTGCCAGCAGCCCCGAGGGGGACACTGAAGCTTTCTTT. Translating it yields CASSPEGDTEAFF.

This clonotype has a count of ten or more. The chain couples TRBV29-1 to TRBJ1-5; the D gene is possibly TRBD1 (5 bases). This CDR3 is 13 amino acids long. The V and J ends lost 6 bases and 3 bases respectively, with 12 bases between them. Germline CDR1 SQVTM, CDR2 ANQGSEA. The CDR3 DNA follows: TGCAGCGTGGGGGACGGACCCAATCAGCCCCAGCATTTT. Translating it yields CSVGDGPNQPQHF.

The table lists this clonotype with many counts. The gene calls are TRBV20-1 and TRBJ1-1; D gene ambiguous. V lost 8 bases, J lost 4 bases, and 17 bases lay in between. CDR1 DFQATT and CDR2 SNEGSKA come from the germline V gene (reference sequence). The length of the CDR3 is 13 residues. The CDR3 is CSRQSDPSTEAFF. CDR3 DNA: TGCAGTCGACAATCAGACCCAAGCACTGAAGCTTTCTTT.

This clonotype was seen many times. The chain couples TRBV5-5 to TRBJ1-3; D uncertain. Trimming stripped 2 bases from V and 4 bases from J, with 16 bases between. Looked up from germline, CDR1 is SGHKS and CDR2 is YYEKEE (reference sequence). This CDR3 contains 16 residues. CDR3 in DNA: TGTGCCAGCAGCTTAAAGGACGCAAGGACCGGAAACACCATATATTTT. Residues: CASSLKDARTGNTIYF.